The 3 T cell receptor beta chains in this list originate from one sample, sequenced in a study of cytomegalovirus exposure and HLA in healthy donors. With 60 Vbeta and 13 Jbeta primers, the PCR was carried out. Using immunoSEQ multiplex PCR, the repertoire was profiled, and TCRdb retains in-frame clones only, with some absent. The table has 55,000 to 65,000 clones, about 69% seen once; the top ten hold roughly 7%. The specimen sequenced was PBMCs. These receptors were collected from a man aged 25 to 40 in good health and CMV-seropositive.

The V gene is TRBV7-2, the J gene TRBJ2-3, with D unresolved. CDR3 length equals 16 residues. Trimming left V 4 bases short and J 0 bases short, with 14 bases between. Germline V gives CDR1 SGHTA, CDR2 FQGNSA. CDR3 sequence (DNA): TGTGCCAGCAGCTCTTGGTTGACTCCTAGCACAGATACGCAGTATTTT. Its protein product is CASSSWLTPSTDTQYF.

CDR3 DNA: TGTGCCAGCTCCCAAAGGGGCCCCTCGATCTACGAGCAGTACTTC. Translating gives CASSQRGPSIYEQYF. The J gene is TRBJ2-7, the V gene TRBV18; TRBD1 is a possible D gene (5 bases). Germline assignment: CDR1 KGHSH and CDR2 LQKENI. V gave up 6 bases and J gave up 3 bases, with 18 bases separating them. The CDR3 loop spans 15 amino acids.

CDR3 in DNA: TGTGCCTGGAGTTTCGGGTACGAGCAGTACTTC. Its translation: CAWSFGYEQYF. The chain combines TRBV30 with TRBJ2-7; D is uncertain. Trimming removed 2 bases at V and 4 bases at J, with 6 bases between. Germline CDR1 and CDR2: GTSNPN and SVGIG (reference sequence). This CDR3 contains 11 residues. Together with reference TRBV30 and TRBJ2-7, the CDR3 gives the full variable domain: SQTIHQWPATLVQPVGSPLSLECTVEGTSNPNLYWYRQAAGRGLQLLFYSVGIGQISSEVPQNLSASRPQDRQFILSSKKLLLSDSGFYLCAWSFGYEQYFGPGTRLTVT.